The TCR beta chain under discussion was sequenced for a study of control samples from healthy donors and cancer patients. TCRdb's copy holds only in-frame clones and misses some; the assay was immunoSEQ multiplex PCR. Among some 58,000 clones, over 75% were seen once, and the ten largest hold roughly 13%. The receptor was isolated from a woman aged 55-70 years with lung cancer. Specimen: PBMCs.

CDR3 sequence: CASSPSRAGNTIYF. CDR3 coding DNA: TGTGCCAGTAGCCCCAGCAGGGCCGGAAACACCATATATTTT. The J gene is TRBJ1-3, the V gene TRBV19; possible D gene TRBD1, 5 bases. Trimming pared 6 bases from V and 4 bases from J, leaving 13 bases between. CDR1 LNHDA and CDR2 SQIVND come from the germline V gene (reference sequence). This CDR3 contains 14 residues.